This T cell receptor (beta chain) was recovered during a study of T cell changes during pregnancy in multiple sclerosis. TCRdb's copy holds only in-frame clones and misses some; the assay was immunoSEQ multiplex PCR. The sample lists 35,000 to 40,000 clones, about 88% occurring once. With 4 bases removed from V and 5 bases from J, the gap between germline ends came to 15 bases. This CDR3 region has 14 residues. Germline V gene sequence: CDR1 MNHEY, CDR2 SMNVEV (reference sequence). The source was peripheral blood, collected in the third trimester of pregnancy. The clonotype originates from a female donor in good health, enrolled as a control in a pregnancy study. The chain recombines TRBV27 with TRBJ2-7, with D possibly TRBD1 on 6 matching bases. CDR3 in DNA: TGTGCCAGCAGTTACTACAGGGATTCGGACGAGCAGTACTTC. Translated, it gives CASSYYRDSDEQYF.